This T cell receptor beta chain comes out of a study of T-cell reconstitution after alpha-beta-depleted transplantation in children. Points on this clonotype: Its matching antigen is unknown.

During its preparation, the TCRbeta library received unique molecular identifiers. TCRdb ran MiXCR on the PCR reads and lists one entry per CDR3 protein. The sample contains hundreds of thousands of distinct CDR3 sequences, less than 20% of which appear only once. Findings and caveats of the study: T-cell numbers and diversity, one year after transplant, stemmed largely from T cells that were newly produced.

The TCR originated in a male patient aged 10 to 17 who had a stem cell transplant for acute lymphoblastic leukemia, so the T cells may come from the graft donor. Sequencing used PBMCs, mostly from graft donor cells, obtained 360 days after TCRalphabeta/CD19-depleted stem cell transplant.

CDR3 region: CASTTWNEQFF. CDR3 in DNA: TGTGCCAGCACCACGTGGAATGAGCAGTTCTTC. V is TRBV12-3 or TRBV12-4 and J is TRBJ2-1; D gene ambiguous. This CDR3 comprises 11 residues. V lost 7 bases to trimming and J lost 7 bases, with 8 bases between them.